The following is a T cell receptor beta chain sequence with its context. The antigen is undetermined. This entry belongs to a study of T cell repertoires in cytomegalovirus infection. Across the whole study: It can be stated that public TCR beta signatures indicated CMV infection as well as a matching HLA type. Regarding the study as a whole: Summed frequency of public TCR beta families distinguished CMV carriers with the relevant HLA.

TCRdb re-analysed the reads in MiXCR, keeping a single row per CDR3 protein. The data contain 200,000 or so distinct CDR3 sequences, under 30% of them seen just once; the ten biggest clones take up approximately 30%. The CDR3 runs 14 residues. V gave up 1 base and J gave up 6 bases, with 12 bases separating them. The rearrangement uses TRBV12-3 or TRBV12-4 and TRBJ1-1; D is possibly TRBD1 (6 bases). This receptor was obtained from a human donor in good health (CMV status not recorded). Some clones in this sample may be carry-over from other donors' samples. Sequencing was done on a sample of PBMCs. Here the CDR3 reads CASSLGRGGAEAFF. The DNA for the CDR3 is TGTGCCAGCAGTTTAGGTCGCGGGGGCGCTGAAGCTTTCTTT.